This TCR beta chain was sequenced in a study of regulatory T cells in long-lasting Graves disease. CDR1 LGHDT and CDR2 YNNKEL come from the germline V gene (reference sequence). The V gene lost 4 bases and the J gene lost 3 bases, with 12 bases spanning the gap. CDR3 length equals 14 residues. Time point defined: newly diagnosed GD, antithyroid drugs for less than 3 months. Construction of the TCR library relied on RNA isolated from PBMCs. This clonotype was picked up many times. HTBI primers from iRepertoire and Arm-PCR of CDR3 regions yielded the TCR beta libraries. TCRdb analysed the multiplex PCR reads with MiXCR anew, one entry per CDR3 protein. The repertoire holds approximately 470,000 distinct CDR3 sequences, with 15% to 20% as singletons. The data also belong to a second study, concerning T cells in Graves' hyperthyroidism and ophthalmopathy.

This receptor was taken from a man aged 35 to 55 with Graves disease. The source was peripheral blood mononuclear cells (PBMCs), collected at new diagnosis, from a patient treated with antithyroid drugs. This chain links TRBV3-1 with TRBJ1-1; possible D gene TRBD1, 6 bases. CDR3 bases: TGTGCCAGCAGCCTACACAGGGAGCACACTGAAGCTTTCTTT. Its protein product is CASSLHREHTEAFF.